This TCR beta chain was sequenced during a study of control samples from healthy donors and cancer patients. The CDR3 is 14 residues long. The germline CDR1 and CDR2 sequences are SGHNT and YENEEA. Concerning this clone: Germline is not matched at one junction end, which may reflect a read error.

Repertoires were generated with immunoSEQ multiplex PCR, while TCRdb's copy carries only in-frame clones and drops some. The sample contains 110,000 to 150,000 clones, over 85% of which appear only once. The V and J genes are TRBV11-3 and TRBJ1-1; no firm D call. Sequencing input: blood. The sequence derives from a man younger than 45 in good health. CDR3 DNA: TGTGCCAGCAACTTAGGAGGGAAGAACACTGAAGCTTTCTTT. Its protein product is CASNLGGKNTEAFF.